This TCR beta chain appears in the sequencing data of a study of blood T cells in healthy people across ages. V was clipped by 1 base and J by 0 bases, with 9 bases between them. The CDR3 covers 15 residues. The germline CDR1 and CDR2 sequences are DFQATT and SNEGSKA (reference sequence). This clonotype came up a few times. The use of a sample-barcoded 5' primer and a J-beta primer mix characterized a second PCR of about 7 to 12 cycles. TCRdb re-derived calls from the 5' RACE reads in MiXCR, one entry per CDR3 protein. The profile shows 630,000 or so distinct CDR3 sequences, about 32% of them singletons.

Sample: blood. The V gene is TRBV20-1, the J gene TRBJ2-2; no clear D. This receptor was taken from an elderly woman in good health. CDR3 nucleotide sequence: TGCAGTGCTAGAGCTCTAAGGGCGAACACCGGGGAGCTGTTTTTT. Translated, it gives CSARALRANTGELFF.